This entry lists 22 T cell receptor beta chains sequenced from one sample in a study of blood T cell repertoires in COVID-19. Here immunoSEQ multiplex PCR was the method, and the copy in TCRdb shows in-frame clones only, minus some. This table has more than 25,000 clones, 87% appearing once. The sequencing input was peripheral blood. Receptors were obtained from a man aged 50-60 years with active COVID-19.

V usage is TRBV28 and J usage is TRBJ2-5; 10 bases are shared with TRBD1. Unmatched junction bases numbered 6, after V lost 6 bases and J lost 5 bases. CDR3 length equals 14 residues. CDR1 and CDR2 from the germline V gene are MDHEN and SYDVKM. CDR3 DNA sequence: TGTGCCAGCAGCTCTCCGGGACAGGGGGAGACCCAGTACTTC. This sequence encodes CASSSPGQGETQYF.

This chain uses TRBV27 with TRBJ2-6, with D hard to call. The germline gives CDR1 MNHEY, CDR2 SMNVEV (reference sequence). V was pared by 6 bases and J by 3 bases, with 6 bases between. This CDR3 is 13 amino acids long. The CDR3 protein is CASRASGANVLTF. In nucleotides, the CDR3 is TGTGCCAGCAGGGCCAGTGGGGCCAACGTCCTGACTTTC.

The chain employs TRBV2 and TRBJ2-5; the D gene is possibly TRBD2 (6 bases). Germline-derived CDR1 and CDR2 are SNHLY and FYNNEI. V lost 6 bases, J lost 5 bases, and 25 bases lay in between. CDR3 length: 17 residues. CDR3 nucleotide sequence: TGTGCCAGCAGCCTGCCGCGGGATTTGGGGATTGGGGAGACCCAGTACTTC. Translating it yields CASSLPRDLGIGETQYF.

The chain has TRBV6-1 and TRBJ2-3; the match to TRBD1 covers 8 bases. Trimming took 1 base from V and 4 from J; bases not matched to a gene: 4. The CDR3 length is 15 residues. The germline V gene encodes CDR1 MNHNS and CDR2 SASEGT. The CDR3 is CASSEGGQGSDTQYF. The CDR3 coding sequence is TGTGCCAGCAGTGAAGGAGGACAGGGATCAGATACGCAGTATTTT.

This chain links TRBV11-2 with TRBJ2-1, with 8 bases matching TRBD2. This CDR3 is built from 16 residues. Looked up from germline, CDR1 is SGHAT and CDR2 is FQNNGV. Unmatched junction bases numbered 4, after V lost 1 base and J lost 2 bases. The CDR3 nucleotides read TGTGCCAGCAGCTTAGGAAGCGGGGGAGCCTACAATGAGCAGTTCTTC. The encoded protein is CASSLGSGGAYNEQFF. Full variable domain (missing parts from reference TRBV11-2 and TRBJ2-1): EAGVAQSPRYKIIEKRQSVAFWCNPISGHATLYWYQQILGQGPKLLIQFQNNGVVDDSQLPKDRFSAERLKGVDSTLKIQPAKLEDSAVYLCASSLGSGGAYNEQFFGPGTRLTVL.

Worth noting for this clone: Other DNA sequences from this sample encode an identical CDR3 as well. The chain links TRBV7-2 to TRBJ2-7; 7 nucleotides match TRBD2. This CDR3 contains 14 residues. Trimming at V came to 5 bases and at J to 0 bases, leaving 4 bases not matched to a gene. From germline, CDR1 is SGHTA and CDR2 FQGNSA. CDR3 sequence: CASSLGGISYEQYF. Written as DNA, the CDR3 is TGTGCCAGCAGCCTCGGGGGGATCTCCTACGAGCAGTACTTC.

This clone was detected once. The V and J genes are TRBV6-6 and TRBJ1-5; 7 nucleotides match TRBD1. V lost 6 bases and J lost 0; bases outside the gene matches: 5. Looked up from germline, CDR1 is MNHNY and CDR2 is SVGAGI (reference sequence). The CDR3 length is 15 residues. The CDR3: CASSQTGTSNQPQHF. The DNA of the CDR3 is TGTGCCAGCAGCCAGACAGGGACTAGCAATCAGCCCCAGCATTTT.

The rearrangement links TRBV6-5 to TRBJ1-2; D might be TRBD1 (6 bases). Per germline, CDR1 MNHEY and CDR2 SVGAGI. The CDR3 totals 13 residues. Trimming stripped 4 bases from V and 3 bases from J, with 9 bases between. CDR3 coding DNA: TGTGCCAGCAGTTTTACAGGGTACTATGGCTACACCTTC. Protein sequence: CASSFTGYYGYTF.

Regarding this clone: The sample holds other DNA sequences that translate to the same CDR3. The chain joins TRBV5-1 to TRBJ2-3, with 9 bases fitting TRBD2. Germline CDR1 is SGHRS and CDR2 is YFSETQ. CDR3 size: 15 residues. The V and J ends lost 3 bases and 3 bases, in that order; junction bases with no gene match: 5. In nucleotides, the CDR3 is TGCGCCAGCAGCTCGGGACTAGCCGGGACAGATACGCAGTATTTT. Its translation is CASSSGLAGTDTQYF.

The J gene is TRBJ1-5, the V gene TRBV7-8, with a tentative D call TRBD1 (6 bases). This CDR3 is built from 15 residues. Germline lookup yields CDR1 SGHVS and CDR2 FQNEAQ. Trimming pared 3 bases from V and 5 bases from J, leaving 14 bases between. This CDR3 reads CASSLWMGAHQPQHF. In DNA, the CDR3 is TGTGCCAGCAGCTTGTGGATGGGGGCTCATCAGCCCCAGCATTTT.

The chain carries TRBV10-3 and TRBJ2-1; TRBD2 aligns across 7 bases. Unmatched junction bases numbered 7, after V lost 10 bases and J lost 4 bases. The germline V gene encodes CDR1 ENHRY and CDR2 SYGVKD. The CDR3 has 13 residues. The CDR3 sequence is CATATGGYNEQFF. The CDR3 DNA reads TGTGCCACCGCGACCGGGGGGTACAATGAGCAGTTCTTC.

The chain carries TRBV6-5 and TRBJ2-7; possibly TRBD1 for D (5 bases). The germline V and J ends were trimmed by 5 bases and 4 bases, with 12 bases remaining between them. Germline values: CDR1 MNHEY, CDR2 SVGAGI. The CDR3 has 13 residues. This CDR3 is CASSTGTGYEQYV. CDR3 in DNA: TGTGCCAGCAGTACGGGCACAGGATACGAGCAGTACGTC.

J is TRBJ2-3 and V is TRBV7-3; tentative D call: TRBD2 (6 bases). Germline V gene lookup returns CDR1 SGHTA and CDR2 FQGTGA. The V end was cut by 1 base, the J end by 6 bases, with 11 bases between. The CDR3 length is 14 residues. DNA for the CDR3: TGTGCCAGCAGCTTAAGTCGGGACTTTGATACGCAGTATTTT. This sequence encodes CASSLSRDFDTQYF.

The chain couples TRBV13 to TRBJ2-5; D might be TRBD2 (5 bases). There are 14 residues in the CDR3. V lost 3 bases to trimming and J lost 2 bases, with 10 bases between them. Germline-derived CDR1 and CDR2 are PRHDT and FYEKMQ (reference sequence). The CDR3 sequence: CASSLREWQETQYF. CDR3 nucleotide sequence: TGTGCCAGCAGCTTGAGGGAGTGGCAAGAGACCCAGTACTTC. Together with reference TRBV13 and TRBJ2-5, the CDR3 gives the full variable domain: AAGVIQSPRHLIKEKRETATLKCYPIPRHDTVYWYQQGPGQDPQFLISFYEKMQSDKGSIPDRFSAQQFSDYHSELNMSSLELGDSALYFCASSLREWQETQYFGPGTRLLVL.

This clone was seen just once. CDR3 amino acids: CASSSFSGTGGYEQYF. The CDR3 nucleotides read TGTGCCAGCAGCTCCTTTTCCGGGACAGGGGGCTACGAGCAGTACTTC. This chain uses TRBV11-2 with TRBJ2-7; TRBD1 matches at 11 bases. Germline V gives CDR1 SGHAT, CDR2 FQNNGV. CDR3 length: 16 residues. J lost 3 bases, V lost 4 bases, and 8 bases had no gene match. The whole variable domain, filled in from reference TRBV11-2 and TRBJ2-7, reads EAGVAQSPRYKIIEKRQSVAFWCNPISGHATLYWYQQILGQGPKLLIQFQNNGVVDDSQLPKDRFSAERLKGVDSTLKIQPAKLEDSAVYLCASSSFSGTGGYEQYFGPGTRLTVT.

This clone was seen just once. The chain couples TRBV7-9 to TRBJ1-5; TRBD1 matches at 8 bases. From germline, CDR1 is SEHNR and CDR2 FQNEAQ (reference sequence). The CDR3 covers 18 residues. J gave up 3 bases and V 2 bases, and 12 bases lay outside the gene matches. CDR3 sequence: CASSLHRQGTYINQPQHF. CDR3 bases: TGTGCCAGCAGCTTACACCGACAGGGGACCTATATCAATCAGCCCCAGCATTTT.

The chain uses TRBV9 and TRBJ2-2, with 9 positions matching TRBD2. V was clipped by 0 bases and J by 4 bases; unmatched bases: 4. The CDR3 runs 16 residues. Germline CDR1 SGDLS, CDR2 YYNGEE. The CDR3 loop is CASSVGTSGLTGELFF. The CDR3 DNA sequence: TGTGCCAGCAGCGTAGGAACTAGCGGGCTCACCGGGGAGCTGTTTTTT.

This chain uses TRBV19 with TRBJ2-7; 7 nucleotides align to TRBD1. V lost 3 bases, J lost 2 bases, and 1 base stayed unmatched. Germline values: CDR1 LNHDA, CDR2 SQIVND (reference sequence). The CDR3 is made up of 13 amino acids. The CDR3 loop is CASSITGAYEQYF. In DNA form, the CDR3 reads TGTGCCAGTAGTATTACAGGGGCCTACGAGCAGTACTTC.

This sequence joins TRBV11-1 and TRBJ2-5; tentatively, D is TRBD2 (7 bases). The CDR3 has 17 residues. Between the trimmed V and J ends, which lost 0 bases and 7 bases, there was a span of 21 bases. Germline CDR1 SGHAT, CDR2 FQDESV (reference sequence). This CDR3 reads CASSLAPWRGRVVTQYF. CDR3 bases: TGTGCCAGCAGCTTAGCGCCCTGGCGGGGGCGTGTTGTGACCCAGTACTTC.

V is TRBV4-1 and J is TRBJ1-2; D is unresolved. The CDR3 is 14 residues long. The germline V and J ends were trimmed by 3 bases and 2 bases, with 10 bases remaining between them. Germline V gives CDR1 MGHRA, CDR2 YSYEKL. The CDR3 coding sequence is TGCGCCAGCAGCCAGACATCTTTAAACTATGGCTACACCTTC. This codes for CASSQTSLNYGYTF.

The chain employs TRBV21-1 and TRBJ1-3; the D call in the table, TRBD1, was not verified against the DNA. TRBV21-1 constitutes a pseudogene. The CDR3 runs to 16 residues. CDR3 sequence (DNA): TGTGCCAGCAGCAAAGAATCGCAGGGCGTAGGAAACACCATATATTTT. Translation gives CASSKESQGVGNTIYF.

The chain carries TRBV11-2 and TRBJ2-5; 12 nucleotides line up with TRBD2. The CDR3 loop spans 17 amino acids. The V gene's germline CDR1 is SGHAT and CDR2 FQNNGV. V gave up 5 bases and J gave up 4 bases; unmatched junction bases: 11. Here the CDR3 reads CASSHGLAGSRVETQYF. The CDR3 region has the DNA TGTGCCAGCAGCCACGGACTAGCGGGAAGCAGAGTAGAGACCCAGTACTTC.